The rows below give T cell receptor beta chains drawn from one sample of a study of T-cell memory formation after mild COVID-19. MiXCR was run by TCRdb on the 5' RACE reads, yielding one entry per CDR3 protein. Here the sample spans around 470,000 distinct CDR3 sequences, around 20% being singletons. The sequenced sample was PBMCs or a T cell subset sorted from them (not recorded which). The receptors come from an adult woman who had mild COVID-19 (a few samples of this study predate the infection). Cell type and time point are not known. CDR3s leave out the opening cysteine and the closing phenylalanine or tryptophan. Some rows mark clone size as missing; the rest say once, few, many or name a class of expanded clone.

clone_size j_call v_call cdr3_aa
few TRBJ1-2 TRBV5-1 ASSFNVGPPEGYT
NA TRBJ1-2 TRBV6-4 ASSETESAYGYT
NA TRBJ2-3 TRBV7-9 ASSHLADTQY
NA TRBJ1-1 TRBV11-2 ASSFPGAGAPF
few TRBJ2-3 TRBV6-4 ASSPEGGGYTQY
NA TRBJ2-7 TRBV18 ASSPTPAGFHEQY
few TRBJ1-2 TRBV6-6 ASLPAGQGAYGYT
few TRBJ2-7 TRBV11-2 ASSGYPSGGAIYEQY
NA TRBJ2-1 TRBV2 ASSESGQGRRSYNEQF
many TRBJ2-1 TRBV7-2 ASSLTGPDNEQF
NA TRBJ2-5 TRBV13 ASSLLGGKETQY
NA TRBJ2-3 TRBV6-1 ASSGAAGTDTQY
NA TRBJ2-7 TRBV15 ATSRDNYEQY
many TRBJ2-5 TRBV7-6 ASTLAETQY
NA TRBJ1-1 TRBV6-4 ASSATGMSTEAF
NA TRBJ1-1 TRBV7-3 ASSLGQGAMNEAF
NA TRBJ2-7 TRBV7-9 ASSLGTSLTYEQY
many TRBJ2-1 TRBV12-3/TRBV12-4 ASSAGHNYNEQF
many TRBJ2-1 TRBV5-1 ASSLELAGGSNEQF
NA TRBJ2-7 TRBV11-2 ASSSEVVSEQY
few TRBJ2-5 TRBV27 ASSSKAGTDKETQY
NA TRBJ2-3 TRBV20-1 SARLGQGTDTQY
NA TRBJ1-5 TRBV6-2/TRBV6-3 ASRTAVGEPQH
few TRBJ1-1 TRBV4-2 ASSQDAGGEAF
few TRBJ1-1 TRBV12-3/TRBV12-4 ASSGTWRGTEAF
few TRBJ1-2 TRBV7-6 ASSSGQESPYGYT
NA TRBJ2-4 TRBV27 ASSSWTGGKNIQY
few TRBJ1-6 TRBV5-1 ASSFPGNNSPLH
few TRBJ1-2 TRBV4-1 ASSQVGQSGYT
NA TRBJ2-5 TRBV5-8 ASSPRGGTQETQY
few TRBJ1-1 TRBV12-3/TRBV12-4 ASRPREPTYTEAF
few TRBJ2-7 TRBV4-2 ASSQEGGTAREQY
NA TRBJ1-2 TRBV7-8 ASSLADMQNYGYT
NA TRBJ2-3 TRBV4-1 ASSPRRDRSTDTQY
few TRBJ2-1 TRBV27 ASSRPGAGGVNEQF
NA TRBJ1-4 TRBV20-1 SARVGGMNSKLF
many TRBJ2-1 TRBV20-1 SAGTDYNEQF
NA TRBJ2-7 TRBV7-9 ASSLGEIEQY
NA TRBJ1-3 TRBV21-1 ASSIPGPHSGNTIY
few TRBJ1-2 TRBV5-1 ASTPIGGQDSRGYT
few TRBJ2-2 TRBV4-1 ASSSPSAANTGELF
NA TRBJ1-5 TRBV7-2 ASSLFSGGEQPQH
few TRBJ2-2 TRBV5-1 ASSLMPPGELS
NA TRBJ2-2 TRBV19 ASNLDIRNTGELF
few TRBJ1-5 TRBV4-2 ASSQDGAINQPQH
few TRBJ2-1 TRBV29-1 SVEDSSGTSGLAEQF
few TRBJ2-3 TRBV3-1 ASSHLVSAVRDTQY
NA TRBJ2-1 TRBV18 ASSPPAAGIYNEQF
NA TRBJ2-1 TRBV7-2 ASSLAPPEQF
NA TRBJ2-7 TRBV15 ATSRDRFLGAEQY
once TRBJ1-2 TRBV7-9 ASSLGRAPGYT
NA TRBJ2-1 TRBV5-1 ASSLSITSGVSSYNEQF
NA TRBJ1-2 TRBV5-1 ASSLSLGDYGYT
NA TRBJ1-2 TRBV28 ASSLIRGAEYGYT
few TRBJ2-3 TRBV12-3/TRBV12-4 ASSPLAATDTQY
NA TRBJ1-2 TRBV29-1 SVEKGRSSNYGYT
NA TRBJ2-3 TRBV7-2 ATTEAGGTDTQY
few TRBJ1-6 TRBV4-3 ASSQEVSGNSPLH
many TRBJ2-1 TRBV7-2 ASSLQGINEQF